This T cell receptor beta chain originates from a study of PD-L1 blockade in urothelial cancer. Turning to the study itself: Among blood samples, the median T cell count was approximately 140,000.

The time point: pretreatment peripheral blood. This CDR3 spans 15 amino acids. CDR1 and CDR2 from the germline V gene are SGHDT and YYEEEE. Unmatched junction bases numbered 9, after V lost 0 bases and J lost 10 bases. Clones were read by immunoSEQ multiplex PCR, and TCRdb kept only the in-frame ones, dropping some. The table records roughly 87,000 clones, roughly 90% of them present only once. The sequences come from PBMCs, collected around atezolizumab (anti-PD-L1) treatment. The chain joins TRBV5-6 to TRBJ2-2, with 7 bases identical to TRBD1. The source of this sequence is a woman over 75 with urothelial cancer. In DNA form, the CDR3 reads TGTGCCAGCAGCTTGGTGGGACAGCCTACCAAGGAGCTGTTTTTT. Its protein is CASSLVGQPTKELFF.